The 10 T cell receptor beta chains below all came from one sample that was sequenced in a study of T cell responses to AZD1222 COVID-19 vaccine. Measured with immunoSEQ multiplex PCR; TCRdb has only the in-frame clones, and not every one. Of 210,000 or so clones detected, around 94% appear once; the ten largest clones hold over 1.5%. Here the sequenced sample was peripheral blood, taken 28 days after the second dose of the MenACWY control vaccine. The source of these receptors is an adult who received the MenACWY meningococcal vaccine as a control.

J is TRBJ2-5 and V is TRBV27; a possible D gene is TRBD1 (5 bases). Trimming stripped 7 bases from V and 5 bases from J, with 8 bases between. CDR3 length: 11 residues. Germline V gene sequence: CDR1 MNHEY, CDR2 SMNVEV (reference sequence). The CDR3 DNA follows: TGTGCCAGCATGAAGGGGGAGACCCAGTACTTC. This translates into CASMKGETQYF.

CDR3 DNA sequence: TGTGCCAGCAGTGTTCAGGGGGTGGGGCAGCCCCAGCATTTT. Translating gives CASSVQGVGQPQHF. V usage is TRBV2 and J usage is TRBJ1-5; 7 bases fit TRBD1. The CDR3 is 14 amino acids. Per germline, CDR1 SNHLY and CDR2 FYNNEI. The V gene end was trimmed by 4 bases and the J gene end by 7 bases; junction bases not matched to a gene: 7.

A few counts support this clone. This chain links TRBV6-1 with TRBJ1-4; D ambiguous. The germline V gene encodes CDR1 MNHNS and CDR2 SASEGT. V shed 0 bases and J shed 3 bases, with 11 bases lying between them. This CDR3 is built from 16 residues. The CDR3 here is CASSEASKVSNEKLFF. The CDR3 region has the DNA TGTGCCAGCAGTGAAGCCAGTAAGGTTTCTAATGAAAAACTGTTTTTT.

CDR3: CASSYDDGAANEQFF. DNA for the CDR3: TGTGCCAGCAGTTACGACGACGGGGCGGCCAATGAGCAGTTCTTC. The V and J genes are TRBV6-5 and TRBJ2-1; tentatively, D is TRBD1 or TRBD2 (5 bases each). The CDR3 is made up of 15 amino acids. Trimming pared 2 bases from V and 6 bases from J, leaving 14 bases between. Germline V lookup: CDR1 MNHEY, CDR2 SVGAGI.

The count of this clone is one. The rearrangement uses TRBV5-3 and TRBJ1-6; the D is unclear. TRBV5-3 qualifies as an ORF whose function is uncertain. The CDR3 spans 15 residues. Trimming removed 2 bases from V and 10 bases from J, with 16 bases in between. Written as DNA, the CDR3 is TGTGCCAGAAGCTTTAGACCGAGGCTTCGGTCACCCCTCCACTTT. Protein product: CARSFRPRLRSPLHF.

The genes are TRBV19 and TRBJ2-7; D is possibly TRBD2 (6 bases). Germline V gene data show CDR1 as LNHDA and CDR2 as SQIVND (reference sequence). V lost 3 bases and J lost 4, with 16 bases in between. CDR3 size: 15 residues. The CDR3 region is CASSIMEGPLYEQYF. The CDR3 DNA sequence: TGTGCCAGTAGTATTATGGAGGGCCCTCTATACGAGCAGTACTTC.

This rearrangement joins TRBV7-8 to TRBJ2-1; 11 bases match TRBD1. This CDR3 has 18 residues. V lost 2 bases to trimming and J lost 6 bases; unmatched junction nucleotides: 12. Looked up from germline, CDR1 is SGHVS and CDR2 is FQNEAQ. The CDR3 DNA reads TGTGCCAGCAGCTTAAGGGACAGGGGGGAGCGGGGGCCCAATGAGCAGTTCTTC. It codes for CASSLRDRGERGPNEQFF.

The chain employs TRBV3-1 (or the pseudogene TRBV3-2) and TRBJ1-2; 7 bases agree with TRBD1. The CDR3 is 17 amino acids. The germline CDR1 and CDR2 sequences are LGHDT and YNNKEL (reference sequence). Germline trimming cut 0 bases from V and 8 bases from J; bases unmatched to any gene: 15. The CDR3 nucleotides are TGTGCCAGCAGCCAAGAGATTGGCCATGGGACAGACTTCGGCTACACCTTC. Translation gives CASSQEIGHGTDFGYTF.

J is TRBJ2-1 and V is TRBV28; 7 nucleotides agree with TRBD2. This CDR3 contains 16 residues. Trimming at V came to 4 bases and at J to 6 bases, leaving 12 bases not matched to a gene. Per the germline V gene, CDR1 is MDHEN and CDR2 is SYDVKM. This chain's CDR3 is CASSSPAGVRGNEQFF. The CDR3 region has the DNA TGTGCCAGCAGTTCCCCCGCGGGAGTTAGGGGCAATGAGCAGTTCTTC.

This sequence joins TRBV9 and TRBJ2-3, with no clear D. The CDR3 contains 13 residues. V lost 6 bases and J lost 2, with 10 bases in between. The V gene's germline CDR1 is SGDLS and CDR2 YYNGEE. The CDR3 here is CASNELNTDTQYF. DNA for the CDR3: TGTGCCAGCAACGAACTCAACACAGATACGCAGTATTTT.